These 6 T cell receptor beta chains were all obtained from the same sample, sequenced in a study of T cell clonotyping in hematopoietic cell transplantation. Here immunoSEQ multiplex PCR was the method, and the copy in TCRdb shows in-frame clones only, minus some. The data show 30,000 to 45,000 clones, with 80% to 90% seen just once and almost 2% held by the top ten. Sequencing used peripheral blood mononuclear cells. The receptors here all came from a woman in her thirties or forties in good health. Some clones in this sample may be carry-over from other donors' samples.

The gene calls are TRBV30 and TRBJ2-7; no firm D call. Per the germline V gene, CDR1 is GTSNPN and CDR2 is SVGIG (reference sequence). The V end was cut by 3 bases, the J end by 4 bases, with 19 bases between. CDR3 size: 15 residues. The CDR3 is CAWRSFSERGYEQYF. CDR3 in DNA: TGTGCCTGGAGGTCCTTCTCGGAGAGAGGATACGAGCAGTACTTC.

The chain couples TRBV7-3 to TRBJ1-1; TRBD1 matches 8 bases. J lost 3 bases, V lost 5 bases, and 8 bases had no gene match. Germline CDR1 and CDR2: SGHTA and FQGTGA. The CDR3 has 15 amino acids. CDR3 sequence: CASSVQTGGYTEAFF. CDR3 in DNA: TGTGCCAGCAGCGTTCAAACAGGGGGGTACACTGAAGCTTTCTTT.

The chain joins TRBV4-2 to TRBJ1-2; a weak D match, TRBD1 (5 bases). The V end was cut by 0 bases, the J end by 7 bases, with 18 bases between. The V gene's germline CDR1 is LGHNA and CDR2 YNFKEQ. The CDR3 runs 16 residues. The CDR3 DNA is TGTGCCAGCAGCCAAGATTCTCAGGGCTCCTCGCGTGGCTACACCTTC. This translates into CASSQDSQGSSRGYTF.

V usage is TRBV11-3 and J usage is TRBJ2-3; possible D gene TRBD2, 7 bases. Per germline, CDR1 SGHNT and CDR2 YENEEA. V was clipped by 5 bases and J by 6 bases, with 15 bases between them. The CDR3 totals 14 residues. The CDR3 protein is CASSPRGAWDTQYF. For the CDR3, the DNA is TGTGCCAGCAGCCCACGGGGGGCATGGGATACGCAGTATTTT.

The CDR3 sequence: CASSLAYEQYF. CDR3 sequence (DNA): TGTGCCAGCAGTTTAGCCTACGAGCAGTACTTC. V gene TRBV28 combines with J gene TRBJ2-7; no definite D call. Germline V gene lookup returns CDR1 MDHEN and CDR2 SYDVKM. The CDR3 is made up of 11 amino acids. Trimming pared 2 bases from V and 2 bases from J, leaving 1 base between.

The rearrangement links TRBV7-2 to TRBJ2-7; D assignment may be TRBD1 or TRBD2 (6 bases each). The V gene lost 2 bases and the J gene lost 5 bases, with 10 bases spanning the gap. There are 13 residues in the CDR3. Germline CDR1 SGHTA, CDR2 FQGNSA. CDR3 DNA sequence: TGTGCCAGCAGCTTATGGGGGGCCGACGAGCAGTACTTC. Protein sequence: CASSLWGADEQYF.